The present TCR beta chain was sequenced within a study of ipilimumab plus nivolumab after autologous stem cell transplantation. Patients got ipilimumab 1 mg/kg beginning 14 to 28 days post-transplant. Trimming pared 6 bases from V and 3 bases from J, leaving 8 bases between. Germline V gives CDR1 MNHEY, CDR2 SVGAGI. The CDR3 runs 12 residues. Only in-frame clones appear in the TCRdb table, and some are missing; sequencing was by immunoSEQ multiplex PCR. There are about 16,000 clones in the sample; 80% to 90% occur only once, and roughly 18% lies in the top ten. This clone was detected only a few times.

This sequence originates from a male donor with diffuse large B-cell lymphoma. The sequencing used PBMCs, collected in a trial of ipilimumab plus nivolumab as post-transplant consolidation. This rearrangement joins TRBV6-5 to TRBJ1-2, with a weak D call TRBD1 (6 bases). CDR3 loop: CASSQGYYGYTF. The CDR3 region has the DNA TGTGCCAGCAGCCAGGGGTACTATGGCTACACCTTC.